The subject of this entry is one T cell receptor beta chain. These data are taken from a study of blood T cell repertoires in COVID-19. Study context: From the United States, Italy and Spain came samples of acute and convalescent COVID-19. Sources were T cells, B-cell-depleted T cells, or PBMCs; the material itself was cDNA or gDNA.

The length of the CDR3 is 16 residues. V trimming: 0 bases; J trimming: 8 bases; junction bases outside the gene matches: 8. CDR1 is MGHRA and CDR2 is YSYEKL in the germline V gene. Under the authors' procedure: Using reference gene primer amplification, nucleated cell counts were estimated. Only in-frame clones appear in the TCRdb table, and some are missing; sequencing was by immunoSEQ multiplex PCR. The V and J calls and clone size are taken from that table; D and trimming were inferred from the DNA. The profile shows 200,000 to 300,000 clones, 86% of them singletons. This chain links TRBV4-1 with TRBJ1-4; 8 nucleotides align to TRBD1. Sequencing input: peripheral blood. The TCR comes from a man aged 80 or over with acute or convalescent COVID-19. This CDR3 is CASSQDPGQGGEKLFF. The CDR3 nucleotides read TGCGCCAGCAGCCAAGATCCCGGACAGGGAGGAGAAAAACTGTTTTTT.